This T cell receptor beta chain is drawn from a study of blood T cell repertoires in COVID-19. Study at large: Researchers got acute and convalescent COVID-19 samples from the United States, Italy and Spain. T cells, B-cell-depleted T cells, or PBMCs provided the cDNA or gDNA that served as material.

The CDR3 loop spans 14 amino acids. The germline CDR1 and CDR2 sequences are MNHEY and SVGAGI. The ends were cut back, 10 bases at V and 7 bases at J, with 19 bases in the middle. Original methodology: Estimation of nucleated cell counts relied on the amplification of reference gene primers. The data were produced by immunoSEQ multiplex PCR, yet TCRdb's version contains in-frame clones alone and is incomplete. Clone size and V and J calls were adopted from that table, with D and trimming inferred from the DNA. The sample lists about 240,000 clones; roughly four fifths were seen once. This TCR derives from a woman aged 70-85 years with acute or convalescent COVID-19. Sequenced input: peripheral blood. This rearrangement joins TRBV6-5 to TRBJ1-4, with a weak D call TRBD1 (6 bases). Here the CDR3 reads CATGRGAPLEKLFF. The CDR3, as DNA: TGTGCCACGGGACGGGGGGCCCCGCTTGAAAAACTGTTTTTT.